Listed below are T cell receptor beta chains from one sample, sequenced in a study of T cell changes during pregnancy in multiple sclerosis. The data were produced by immunoSEQ multiplex PCR, yet TCRdb's version contains in-frame clones alone and is incomplete. The table has 60,000 to 75,000 clones, about 94% seen once. Sequences were derived from CD8+ T cells from peripheral blood mononuclear cells, sampled in the second trimester of pregnancy. The receptor set was obtained from a female donor with multiple sclerosis, enrolled in a pregnancy study. Both conserved end residues are part of each CDR3. The D gene is left open where the match is weak. A row's size may be missing; if present it is once, few, many or a size class.

TGTGCCAGCAGCTTAGGTCAGCGGGAGGGCCACTACAATGAGCAGTTCTTC,CASSLGQREGHYNEQFF,NA,TRBV7-8,TRBD2,TRBJ2-1
TGTGCCAGCAGCTCCAGACTAGCGGGCACACTCTACGAGCAGTACTTC,CASSSRLAGTLYEQYF,NA,TRBV13,TRBD2,TRBJ2-7
TGTGCCAGCAGTTTCGGGGGTCGGCGGGGCGAGCAGTACTTC,CASSFGGRRGEQYF,NA,TRBV25-1,NA,TRBJ2-7
TGTGCCAGCAGTGTCGGGGGTCTAGAGACCCAGTACTTC,CASSVGGLETQYF,NA,TRBV25-1,NA,TRBJ2-5
TGTGCCAGCGGCAGGGGGCACTCCTACGAGCAGTACTTC,CASGRGHSYEQYF,NA,TRBV27,TRBD1,TRBJ2-7
TGCGCCAGCAGCCGCCTGAACGGCCCCCCAGGGAATGAGCAGTTCTTC,CASSRLNGPPGNEQFF,few,TRBV4-3,NA,TRBJ2-1
TGTGCCAGCAGCCTGACGGAGTACTACGAGCAGTACTTC,CASSLTEYYEQYF,NA,TRBV7-9,NA,TRBJ2-7
TGTGCCAGCAGCTTTACCTACTCGGCTTTCGGCAGGGAGGATGAAAAACTGTTTTTT,CASSFTYSAFGREDEKLFF,NA,TRBV11-2,NA,TRBJ1-4
TGTGCCAGCAGAAATCCGGCGGGAGGAACGGCAGATACGCAGTATTTT,CASRNPAGGTADTQYF,once,TRBV11-2,TRBD2,TRBJ2-3
TGTGCAGTGGGGAGGGACGAGCAGTACTTC,CAVGRDEQYF,NA,TRBV5-4,TRBD2,TRBJ2-7
TGTGCCAGCAGCCTCTCTCAGGGGGCTGGAAACACCATATATTTT,CASSLSQGAGNTIYF,NA,TRBV9,TRBD1,TRBJ1-3
TGTGCCAGTACAGAGGGGAACACTGAAGCTTTCTTT,CASTEGNTEAFF,NA,TRBV19,NA,TRBJ1-1
TGTGCCAGCAGCTATGGACAGGGTGACGGCTACACCTTC,CASSYGQGDGYTF,few,TRBV9,TRBD1,TRBJ1-2
TGTGCCAGCGCCGGGACAGCGAACAATGAGCAGTTCTTC,CASAGTANNEQFF,once,TRBV27,TRBD1,TRBJ2-1
TGTGCCAGCAGCCATTCGACAAGTCCAGAGAACGAGCAGTACTTC,CASSHSTSPENEQYF,once,TRBV27,NA,TRBJ2-7
TGTGCCAGCAGCTTATTATCGGGGGACGAGCAGTACTTC,CASSLLSGDEQYF,NA,TRBV7-8,NA,TRBJ2-7
TGCGCCAGCAGCTTTCATAGCGTTGCATTAGGCGAGCAGTACTTC,CASSFHSVALGEQYF,NA,TRBV5-1,NA,TRBJ2-7
TGTGCCAGCAGTGGCGCCGGGACTGACACCGGGGAGCTGTTTTTT,CASSGAGTDTGELFF,NA,TRBV6-1,NA,TRBJ2-2
TGTGCCAGCAGCGAGGGGATGGGTGGCTACACCTTC,CASSEGMGGYTF,NA,TRBV9,NA,TRBJ1-2
TGCGCCAGCAGCGAACAGGGCTGGACTGAAGCTTTCTTT,CASSEQGWTEAFF,few,TRBV10-1,NA,TRBJ1-1
TGCGCCAGCAGCTTGGGCGTTGATCAGCCCCAGCATTTT,CASSLGVDQPQHF,NA,TRBV5-1,NA,TRBJ1-5
TGTGCCAGCAGCCGAGACAGGTACGCCCACAATGAGCAGTTCTTC,CASSRDRYAHNEQFF,NA,TRBV6-1,NA,TRBJ2-1
TGTGCCAGCAGTTTGGGGCAGGGCGAGCAGTACTTC,CASSLGQGEQYF,once,TRBV27,NA,TRBJ2-7
TGCGCCAGCAGCCAAGTCGGGAGGTATTACACCGGGGAGCTGTTTTTT,CASSQVGRYYTGELFF,NA,TRBV4-3,TRBD2,TRBJ2-2
TGTGCCAGCAGTTTATTGCAGGGTATAGGCTACACCTTC,CASSLLQGIGYTF,NA,TRBV27,NA,TRBJ1-2
TGTGCCAGCAGCGTAGCGCTAGCGGAGTTCTACAATGAGCAGTTCTTC,CASSVALAEFYNEQFF,NA,TRBV9,TRBD2,TRBJ2-1
TGTGCCAGTAGTATTCGGGGGAGAGACCGGGAAGCTTTCTTT,CASSIRGRDREAFF,once,TRBV19,NA,TRBJ1-1
TGTGCCAGTAGTCGGGACTTCGTCTACAATGAGCAGTTCTTC,CASSRDFVYNEQFF,NA,TRBV19,NA,TRBJ2-1
TGTGCCAGCAGTGATTTTACTAGCGGCTACGAGCAGTACTTC,CASSDFTSGYEQYF,NA,TRBV6-1,TRBD2,TRBJ2-7
TGTGCCAGCAGTTTAGGACAGGGGGTCGACTATGGCTACACCTTC,CASSLGQGVDYGYTF,NA,TRBV28,TRBD1,TRBJ1-2
TGTGCCAGCAGCCAAGGGAGAGACAGGGGCACCTACGAGCAGTACTTC,CASSQGRDRGTYEQYF,NA,TRBV14,TRBD1,TRBJ2-7
TGTGCCAGCAGTCACCTAGGGACAGGGGTTGGCTACACCTTC,CASSHLGTGVGYTF,NA,TRBV28,TRBD1,TRBJ1-2
TGTGCCAGCAGTGGACTAGCGGGAGAAACAGATACGCAGTATTTT,CASSGLAGETDTQYF,NA,TRBV6-4,TRBD2,TRBJ2-3
TGTGCCAGCAGCCGAGGGACAATGGGGGAGCAGTACTTC,CASSRGTMGEQYF,NA,TRBV13,NA,TRBJ2-7
TGTGCCAGCAGCCCAAGGCGACTAGCGGGAGGAGAGGGGGAGACCCAGTACTTC,CASSPRRLAGGEGETQYF,NA,TRBV7-8,TRBD2,TRBJ2-5
TGTGCCACCAGCAGAGGGAGCTTCCCCTACGAGCAGTACTTC,CATSRGSFPYEQYF,NA,TRBV15,NA,TRBJ2-7
TGTGCCAGCCTCCGAGACTCTGGAAACACCATATATTTT,CASLRDSGNTIYF,NA,TRBV7-8,NA,TRBJ1-3
TGTGCCAGCAGCCCGGGACAGGGAGAGACCCAGTACTTC,CASSPGQGETQYF,once,TRBV5-8,TRBD1,TRBJ2-5
TGTGCCAGCCGTCTAAGCGGGGAGCTGTTTTTT,CASRLSGELFF,NA,TRBV11-2,NA,TRBJ2-2
TGTGCCAGCAGATACTTGGGACTAGCGGGAGTCGGGGAGCTGTTTTTT,CASRYLGLAGVGELFF,NA,TRBV2,TRBD2,TRBJ2-2
TGTGCCAGCAGTGCGGGGACTGTCGAGTACTTC,CASSAGTVEYF,once,TRBV6-5,NA,TRBJ2-7
TGTGCCAGCAGCCTCATAGCGGTGCCCTCCTACGAGCAGTACTTC,CASSLIAVPSYEQYF,once,TRBV11-2,NA,TRBJ2-7
TGTGCCAGCAGCCCCCAGGGGGCGAGGGCCTACGAGCAGTACTTC,CASSPQGARAYEQYF,NA,TRBV7-9,TRBD1,TRBJ2-7
TGCAGCGTTGAGCACAAAGCTTTCTTT,CSVEHKAFF,few,TRBV29-1,NA,TRBJ1-1
TGTGCCAGCAGACCCAGGGGGCGCCCGACAGATACGCAGTATTTT,CASRPRGRPTDTQYF,NA,TRBV6-5,TRBD1,TRBJ2-3
TGTGCCAGCAGCGCCACTATCGGGGAGCTGTTTTTT,CASSATIGELFF,NA,TRBV9,NA,TRBJ2-2
TGTGCCAGCAGTCCCCCGGGACAGGGGAACTATGGCTACACCTTC,CASSPPGQGNYGYTF,NA,TRBV6-6,TRBD1,TRBJ1-2
TGTGCCAGCAGACCCGTGGACAGCCGCTCTGGAAACACCATATATTTT,CASRPVDSRSGNTIYF,NA,TRBV28,NA,TRBJ1-3
TGTGCCAGCAGCCCGCGACAGGGGACTGAAGCTTTCTTT,CASSPRQGTEAFF,NA,TRBV7-3,TRBD1,TRBJ1-1
TGTGCCAGCAGCCTGGGAGGGGGGGACGAGCAGTACTTC,CASSLGGGDEQYF,NA,TRBV5-4,NA,TRBJ2-7
TGTGCCAGCAGCTTAGGACAGAGCTCCTACGAGCAGTACTTC,CASSLGQSSYEQYF,NA,TRBV7-9,NA,TRBJ2-7
TGTGCCAGCAGTTTAACAGTACAGACCTACGAGCAGTACTTC,CASSLTVQTYEQYF,NA,TRBV28,NA,TRBJ2-7
TGTGCCAGCAGCTTAGACAGCACCTACCCCTACGAGCAGTACTTC,CASSLDSTYPYEQYF,NA,TRBV7-9,NA,TRBJ2-7
TGTGCCAGCAGCTTATCACCACCTAGCTATGGCTACACCTTC,CASSLSPPSYGYTF,NA,TRBV7-9,NA,TRBJ1-2